These 32 T cell receptor beta chains came from one sample sequenced in a study of T cells in Graves' hyperthyroidism and ophthalmopathy (dated by TCRdb to 2018 to 2020). The protocol used for the library was multiplex PCR. Sequencing was performed on an Illumina HiSeq 2000. The TCR beta CDR3 regions were amplified from RNA transcripts. For the first round of RT-PCR on the TCR CDR3, the HTBI primer set was used together with the Qiagen OneStep RT-PCR kit. TCRdb ran its own pipeline on the public reads, namely fastp trimming at Q25 and MiXCR clone calling, and kept in-frame beta chains. Each entry is one CDR3 protein sequence, shown with its most common DNA and genes. The sample profile shows roughly 630,000 distinct CDR3 sequences; around 14% of them were found once. Roughly 7.3% of the sample is held by the ten biggest clonotypes. The source material was blood. These receptor sequences come from a woman aged 30 to 39 with Graves' hyperthyroidism.

In its sample, this clonotype was seen many times. This chain connects TRBV20-1 to TRBJ2-1, with D maybe TRBD1 (6 bases). The V gene lost 7 bases and the J gene lost 8 bases, with 12 bases spanning the gap. There are 11 residues in the CDR3. Germline V gene sequence: CDR1 DFQATT, CDR2 SNEGSKA (reference sequence). CDR3 sequence: CSVGGGYEQFF. The CDR3 DNA sequence: TGCAGTGTTGGTGGGGGCTATGAGCAGTTCTTC.

This clonotype turned up a few times. The V gene is TRBV27, the J gene TRBJ2-4; D possibly corresponds to TRBD2 (6 bases). CDR3 length: 16 residues. CDR1 and CDR2 from the germline V gene are MNHEY and SMNVEV (reference sequence). V lost 4 bases, J lost 3 bases, and 16 bases lay in between. CDR3: CASSSGGVPDKNIQYF. CDR3 nucleotides: TGTGCCAGCAGTTCCGGGGGAGTTCCTGACAAAAACATTCAGTACTTC.

This clonotype was observed a handful of times. The chain employs TRBV20-1 and TRBJ2-7; a weak D match, TRBD2 (6 bases). There are 15 residues in the CDR3. From germline, CDR1 is DFQATT and CDR2 SNEGSKA (reference sequence). V lost 5 bases and J 2 bases, leaving 19 bases between the germline ends. For the CDR3, the DNA is TGCAGTGCTCGGGGGAACCTGAAATATCCCTACGAGCAGTACTTC. This encodes CSARGNLKYPYEQYF.

This clonotype has ten or more counts. This chain links TRBV3-1 with TRBJ2-1; D uncertain. CDR3 length: 13 residues. The V end lost 7 bases, the J end lost 5 bases, and 12 bases lay between the germline ends. Germline CDR1 reads LGHDT; CDR2 reads YNNKEL (reference sequence). The DNA of the CDR3 is TGTGCCAGCAAGGCGTACTACCACAATGAGCAGTTCTTC. Translation: CASKAYYHNEQFF.

This clonotype has at least ten counts. The CDR3 DNA reads TGTGCCAGCAGCTTAACGACTAGGCCAGGCACAGATACGCAGTATTTT. Translated, it gives CASSLTTRPGTDTQYF. The chain has TRBV7-3 and TRBJ2-3; TRBD2 is a possible D gene (6 bases). Germline CDR1 reads SGHTA; CDR2 reads FQGTGA. The CDR3 covers 16 residues. V lost 0 bases and J 1 base, leaving 11 bases between the germline ends.

V gene TRBV7-6 combines with J gene TRBJ2-1; D not certain. Per germline, CDR1 SGHVS and CDR2 FNYEAQ. The V end was cut by 0 bases, the J end by 2 bases, with 8 bases between. The CDR3 consists of 15 residues. CDR3 DNA: TGTGCCAGCAGCTTAGCAGGTAGAACCTACAATGAGCAGTTCTTC. Its protein product is CASSLAGRTYNEQFF.

This clonotype was recorded once. The chain combines TRBV15 with TRBJ1-3; perhaps TRBD1 as D (5 bases). This CDR3 contains 16 residues. Germline lookup yields CDR1 LNHNV and CDR2 YYDKDF (reference sequence). V was cut by 6 bases and J by 0 bases, with 15 bases left in between. The DNA for the CDR3 is TGTGCCACCAGGTCATTAGGGACGACCTCTGGAAACACCATATATTTT. Amino acids: CATRSLGTTSGNTIYF.

There are many counts of this clonotype. The chain links TRBV15 to TRBJ2-3; D remains unclear. Germline lookup yields CDR1 LNHNV and CDR2 YYDKDF (reference sequence). The CDR3 consists of 15 residues. Trimming took 1 base from V and 2 from J, leaving 10 bases between them. Here the CDR3 reads CATSRVGLLTDTQYF. CDR3 nucleotide sequence: TGTGCCACCAGCAGAGTCGGTCTACTCACAGATACGCAGTATTTT.

This chain connects TRBV7-2 to TRBJ2-2; D unresolved. V shed 1 base and J shed 1 base, with 10 bases lying between them. This CDR3 region has 16 residues. Germline V gene lookup returns CDR1 SGHTA and CDR2 FQGNSA. DNA for the CDR3: TGTGCCAGCAGCTTAGATAGTGTACAGAACACCGGGGAGCTGTTTTTT. As protein: CASSLDSVQNTGELFF.

This clonotype was picked up many times. The chain combines TRBV12-3 or TRBV12-4 with TRBJ2-1, with 9 positions matching TRBD1. The V gene end was trimmed by 6 bases and the J gene end by 8 bases; junction bases not matched to a gene: 8. This CDR3 is built from 14 residues. This CDR3 is CASRPPTGGYEQFF. CDR3 nucleotide sequence: TGTGCCAGCAGACCTCCGACAGGGGGTTATGAGCAGTTCTTC.

Regarding this clonotype: At one boundary the junction diverges from the germline segment, which might be a read error. The J gene is TRBJ1-1, the V gene TRBV10-3; no reliable D call. Germline assignment: CDR1 ENHRY and CDR2 SYGVKD. The CDR3 is 14 residues long. The CDR3 DNA reads as TGTGCCATCAGCCCCCGGACCCGGAACACTGAAGCTTCCTTT. Translating it yields CAISPRTRNTEASF.

The chain uses TRBV7-2 and TRBJ1-2; TRBD1 aligns across 7 bases. The CDR3 consists of 15 residues. Per the germline V gene, CDR1 is SGHTA and CDR2 is FQGNSA. The V gene end was trimmed by 5 bases and the J gene end by 4 bases; junction bases not matched to a gene: 10. For the CDR3, the DNA is TGTGCCAGCAGCCCAGACCGGGACAGCGCCTATGGCTACACCTTC. Protein: CASSPDRDSAYGYTF.

This clonotype was observed a handful of times. An end of the junction differs from the germline gene, which may be a read error. The chain uses TRBV6-2 or TRBV6-3 and TRBJ2-7; TRBD2 matches 10 bases. CDR3 size: 15 residues. CDR1 and CDR2 (germline): MNHEY, SVGEGT. The CDR3 coding sequence is TGTGCCAGCAGACAAAGTGCTAGCGGGGGCTACGGGCAGTACTTC. It encodes CASRQSASGGYGQYF.

The sample holds a few counts of this clonotype. CDR3 sequence reads: CASSVGGGPYSNQPQHF. The CDR3 DNA reads as TGTGCCAGCAGCGTAGGGGGGGGGCCCTATAGCAATCAGCCCCAGCATTTT. The J gene is TRBJ1-5, the V gene TRBV9; tentatively, D is TRBD1 (6 bases). Trimming stripped 0 bases from V and 0 bases from J, with 13 bases between. Germline V gene sequence: CDR1 SGDLS, CDR2 YYNGEE. CDR3 length equals 17 residues.

This clonotype was recorded once. It may be a read error: a sequence one base away is much more abundant. The J gene is TRBJ2-7, the V gene TRBV12-3 or TRBV12-4; 11 bases line up with TRBD2. The CDR3 sequence is 16 residues long. V lost 10 bases and J lost 8; bases outside the gene matches: 19. CDR3 sequence (DNA): TGTGCCACCAAGCCTTTGGGACTAGCGGTCTCTACGAAGCAGTACTTC. Translated, it gives CATKPLGLAVSTKQYF.

This clonotype was seen a few times. The chain is built from TRBV30 and TRBJ1-6, with TRBD1 identical over 9 bases. The CDR3 is 15 residues long. J lost 9 bases, V lost 4 bases, and 10 bases had no gene match. Germline CDR1 reads GTSNPN; CDR2 reads SVGIG (reference sequence). CDR3 DNA: TGTGCCTGGAACCCCCGGGACAGGGTTTCTTCACCCCTCCACTTT. Encoded protein: CAWNPRDRVSSPLHF.

This clonotype was counted once. This may arise from a read error, as a much more abundant clone is one base away. This chain joins TRBV3-1 and TRBJ1-1; D is possibly TRBD1 (5 bases). The CDR3 runs 16 residues. Germline values: CDR1 LGHDT, CDR2 YNNKEL (reference sequence). CDR3 bases: TGTGCCAGCAACCAAGAGTTACTGACAGTCGACACTGAAGCTTTCTTT. Protein: CASNQELLTVDTEAFF. Based on the CDR3 plus reference TRBV3-1 and TRBJ1-1, the full variable domain is DTAVSQTPKYLVTQMGNDKSIKCEQNLGHDTMYWYKQDSKKFLKIMFSYNNKELIINETVPNRFSPKSPDKAHLNLHINSLELGDSAVYFCASNQELLTVDTEAFFGQGTRLTVV.

The chain employs TRBV3-1 and TRBJ2-7; 10 bases fit TRBD1. The germline V gene encodes CDR1 LGHDT and CDR2 YNNKEL (reference sequence). V dropped 5 bases and J dropped 5; count of bases not matched to a gene: 6. This CDR3 spans 14 amino acids. The CDR3 nucleotides read TGTGCCAGCAGCTTCCGGGACAGGGGAGACGAGCAGTACTTC. This codes for CASSFRDRGDEQYF.

In regard to this clonotype: Just one base apart from a much larger clone, this may be a read error. Here the CDR3 reads CSAKTSGSDTQYF. CDR3 nucleotides: TGCAGTGCCAAGACTAGCGGGAGTGATACGCAGTATTTT. The V gene is TRBV20-1, the J gene TRBJ2-3; 12 nucleotides align to TRBD2. From germline, CDR1 is DFQATT and CDR2 SNEGSKA (reference sequence). The V segment lost 6 bases and the J segment 6 bases; nucleotides outside the gene matches: 4. This CDR3 contains 13 residues.

This clonotype has a handful of counts. J is TRBJ2-7 and V is TRBV9, with unresolved D. The CDR3 has 14 amino acids. CDR1 and CDR2 from the germline V gene are SGDLS and YYNGEE. V was shortened by 2 bases and J by 2 bases, with 11 bases between the two germline ends. The CDR3 loop reads CASSVGQIPYEQYF. Here the CDR3 DNA reads TGTGCCAGCAGCGTTGGCCAGATCCCCTACGAGCAGTACTTC.

The chain employs TRBV12-3 or TRBV12-4 and TRBJ1-1, with 8 bases that match TRBD1. V was pared by 3 bases and J by 7 bases, with 7 bases of the junction left unmatched. The CDR3 length is 14 residues. The CDR3 DNA reads as TGTGCCAGCAGTTTTCAGGGGGCGCAATTTGAAGCTTTCTTT. Amino acid sequence: CASSFQGAQFEAFF.

This clonotype was found many times. The chain joins TRBV20-1 to TRBJ2-2; D unresolved. The CDR3 loop spans 13 amino acids. The germline gives CDR1 DFQATT, CDR2 SNEGSKA (reference sequence). The V gene lost 0 bases and the J gene lost 0 bases, with 2 bases spanning the gap. In DNA form, the CDR3 reads TGCAGTGCTAGAGAGCCGAACACCGGGGAGCTGTTTTTT. Its protein is CSAREPNTGELFF.

This clonotype appeared many times. The CDR3 DNA reads as TGTGCCAGCAGCTTAGGGCCCCAAGAGACCCAGTACTTC. Translated: CASSLGPQETQYF. J is TRBJ2-5 and V is TRBV7-8; D is uncertain. The CDR3 loop spans 13 amino acids. Between the trimmed V and J ends, which lost 1 base and 1 base, there was a span of 4 bases. Germline V lookup: CDR1 SGHVS, CDR2 FQNEAQ.

This rearrangement joins TRBV4-2 to TRBJ2-7; D may be TRBD2 (6 bases). The CDR3 totals 15 residues. V was pared by 0 bases and J by 2 bases, with 11 bases between. The germline V gene encodes CDR1 LGHNA and CDR2 YNFKEQ. The DNA of the CDR3 is TGTGCCAGCAGCCAAGATGGAGGGGCGCCCTACGAGCAGTACTTC. It specifies CASSQDGGAPYEQYF.

This clonotype was recorded at least ten times. The chain links TRBV28 to TRBJ2-3, with 10 bases identical to TRBD1. The CDR3 loop spans 15 amino acids. Germline V gives CDR1 MDHEN, CDR2 SYDVKM. V dropped 8 bases and J dropped 4; count of bases not matched to a gene: 9. The CDR3, as DNA: TGTGCCAGCGGGTCCGGGACAGGGGTGGCAGATACGCAGTATTTT. The encoded protein is CASGSGTGVADTQYF.

This clonotype was observed at least ten times. The rearrangement joins TRBV2 to TRBJ2-7; D gene unclear. Germline V gene lookup returns CDR1 SNHLY and CDR2 FYNNEI. Between the trimmed V and J ends, which lost 4 bases and 5 bases, there was a span of 3 bases. This CDR3 is 10 amino acids long. The CDR3 bases are TGTGCCAGCAGTGTCCACGAGCAGTACTTC. It yields the protein CASSVHEQYF. The full variable domain, in which reference TRBV2 and TRBJ2-7 provide the parts outside the CDR3, is EPEVTQTPSHQVTQMGQEVILRCVPISNHLYFYWYRQILGQKVEFLVSFYNNEISEKSEIFDDQFSVERPDGSNFTLKIRSTKLEDSAMYFCASSVHEQYFGPGTRLTVT.

The chain employs TRBV11-2 and TRBJ2-3; TRBD1 agrees at 11 bases. CDR1 is SGHAT, CDR2 FQNNGV, per germline. With 1 base clipped from V and 5 bases from J, the junction kept 8 bases outside the gene matches. The CDR3 contains 17 residues. The CDR3 DNA is TGTGCCAGCAGCTTAGGGTCCGGGACAGGGGGAGGAGATACGCAGTATTTT. Its protein is CASSLGSGTGGGDTQYF.

V and J are TRBV6-2 or TRBV6-3 and TRBJ2-1; TRBD2 might be the D (5 bases). Germline values: CDR1 MNHEY, CDR2 SVGEGT. The germline V and J ends were trimmed by 4 bases and 7 bases, with 20 bases remaining between them. The CDR3 runs to 16 residues. CDR3 amino acids: CASSSIGVARLNEQFF. The CDR3 DNA is TGTGCCAGCAGTTCGATCGGAGTAGCGCGTTTGAATGAGCAGTTCTTC.

In this sample, this clonotype turned up a few times. This chain connects TRBV4-2 to TRBJ2-3; a weak D match, TRBD2 (6 bases). V was shortened by 1 base and J by 13 bases, with 15 bases between the two germline ends. The CDR3 is 13 residues long. Germline assignment: CDR1 LGHNA and CDR2 YNFKEQ. CDR3 coding DNA: TGTGCCAGCAGCCAAGCAGGCAGTCTAGCGAAGTATTTT. Protein: CASSQAGSLAKYF.

The chain uses TRBV10-3 and TRBJ2-5, with D perhaps TRBD2 (6 bases). This CDR3 is built from 15 residues. V was trimmed by 0 bases and J by 9 bases, leaving 17 bases between them. Looked up from germline, CDR1 is ENHRY and CDR2 is SYGVKD. The CDR3 protein is CAISESARGGEAQYF. The CDR3 DNA follows: TGTGCCATCAGTGAGTCTGCGCGGGGAGGTGAGGCCCAGTACTTC.

This clonotype showed up many times. The chain carries TRBV30 and TRBJ1-2; TRBD1 agrees at 9 bases. The CDR3 totals 16 residues. With V trimmed by 1 base and J by 1 base, 7 bases remained unmatched. Germline CDR1 reads GTSNPN; CDR2 reads SVGIG (reference sequence). The CDR3 region is CAWSGPGTGLNYGYTF. The CDR3 DNA reads as TGTGCCTGGAGTGGCCCCGGGACAGGGCTTAACTATGGCTACACCTTC.

This clonotype came up many times. The J gene is TRBJ1-2, the V gene TRBV3-1, with D hard to call. Germline V gives CDR1 LGHDT, CDR2 YNNKEL (reference sequence). Trimming pared 2 bases from V and 8 bases from J, leaving 18 bases between. The CDR3 sequence is 15 residues long. The chain's CDR3 is CASSQTSGDLGGYTF. CDR3 bases: TGTGCCAGCAGCCAAACCTCCGGGGATCTAGGCGGCTACACCTTC. Complete variable domain (other parts from reference TRBV3-1 and TRBJ1-2): DTAVSQTPKYLVTQMGNDKSIKCEQNLGHDTMYWYKQDSKKFLKIMFSYNNKELIINETVPNRFSPKSPDKAHLNLHINSLELGDSAVYFCASSQTSGDLGGYTFGSGTRLTVV.